What follows is one T cell receptor (beta chain) and its context. The sample comes from a study of T-cell reconstitution after alpha-beta-depleted transplantation in children. Construction of the TCRbeta library involved unique molecular identifiers. TCRdb reanalysed the PCR reads using MiXCR and keeps one entry per CDR3 protein. Of about 72,000 distinct CDR3 sequences in the sample, approximately 7.3% were seen once. This specimen consisted of PBMCs from the stem cell graft donor, obtained from the stem cell graft. This clonotype originated in a human donor who donated a stem cell graft to a child with acute lymphoblastic leukemia.

The CDR3 loop is CASSPTVADTQYF. The CDR3 coding sequence is TGTGCCAGCAGTCCGACCGTGGCAGATACGCAGTATTTT. The chain employs TRBV27 and TRBJ2-3; D not resolved. The CDR3 covers 13 residues. Looked up from germline, CDR1 is MNHEY and CDR2 is SMNVEV (reference sequence). V lost 5 bases and J lost 4, with 10 bases in between.